These 10 T cell receptor beta chains were all obtained from the same sample, sequenced in a study of OX40 agonist ivuxolimab in advanced cancers. Libraries were prepared by immunoSEQ multiplex PCR; TCRdb keeps only in-frame clonotypes and omits some of them. Found here are 60,000 to 70,000 clones, over 80% of them singletons; the top ten hold 2.5%. Sequences were derived from CD4+ or CD8+ T cells sorted from blood, sampled in a trial of the OX40 agonist ivuxolimab. These receptors were taken from an adult with an advanced solid tumor such as melanoma, head and neck, liver or kidney cancer.

The chain joins TRBV30 to TRBJ2-2; D possibly corresponds to TRBD2 (6 bases). The CDR3 length is 15 residues. The V gene's germline CDR1 is GTSNPN and CDR2 SVGIG (reference sequence). Trimming took off 3 bases at V and 0 bases at J, with 11 bases between the two ends. CDR3: CAWRGGETNTGELFF. In nucleotides, the CDR3 is TGTGCCTGGAGGGGGGGAGAAACGAACACCGGGGAGCTGTTTTTT.

V is TRBV5-1 and J is TRBJ1-1, with TRBD1 identical over 8 bases. CDR1 and CDR2 (germline): SGHRS, YFSETQ. The CDR3 spans 15 residues. The junction had 5 bases not matched to a gene; V was cut back by 3 bases and J by 1 base. This CDR3 is CASSSGGAKNTEAFF. The CDR3 DNA reads as TGCGCCAGCAGCTCAGGGGGCGCGAAGAACACTGAAGCTTTCTTT.

This chain links TRBV10-1 with TRBJ2-7; D possibly corresponds to TRBD2 (5 bases). CDR1 is WNHNN and CDR2 is SYGVQD in the germline V gene (reference sequence). The V end was cut by 2 bases, the J end by 3 bases, with 17 bases between. The CDR3 is 16 amino acids. CDR3 sequence (DNA): TGCGCCAGCAGTGAGGGACTTGGAGGCGGTCTCTACGAGCAGTACTTC. This gives the protein CASSEGLGGGLYEQYF.

This rearrangement joins TRBV15 to TRBJ1-2, with D perhaps TRBD1 (5 bases). V was cut by 0 bases and J by 7 bases, with 15 bases left in between. Germline V gene sequence: CDR1 LNHNV, CDR2 YYDKDF (reference sequence). This CDR3 region has 15 residues. The CDR3 loop reads CATSRDGLGTGGYTF. The DNA for the CDR3 is TGTGCCACCAGCAGAGATGGACTTGGGACTGGTGGCTACACCTTC.

V usage is TRBV7-9 and J usage is TRBJ2-5; D may match TRBD1 or TRBD2 (5 bases each). This CDR3 region has 13 residues. Germline V gene lookup returns CDR1 SEHNR and CDR2 FQNEAQ (reference sequence). V was trimmed by 5 bases and J by 8 bases, leaving 15 bases between them. CDR3 region: CASSQSGTGTQYF. The CDR3 region has the DNA TGTGCCAGCAGCCAATCAGGGACGGGCACCCAGTACTTC. Together with reference TRBV7-9 and TRBJ2-5, the CDR3 gives the full variable domain: DTGVSQNPRHKITKRGQNVTFRCDPISEHNRLYWYRQTLGQGPEFLTYFQNEAQLEKSRLLSDRFSAERPKGSFSTLEIQRTEQGDSAMYLCASSQSGTGTQYFGPGTRLLVL.

The V gene is TRBV7-8, the J gene TRBJ2-7, with 12 bases identical to TRBD2. V trimming: 0 bases; J trimming: 3 bases; junction bases outside the gene matches: 12. Germline V gives CDR1 SGHVS, CDR2 FQNEAQ. The CDR3 runs 19 residues. Written as DNA, the CDR3 is TGTGCCAGCAGCTTAGCGCGGCTAGCGGGAGGGCCCATATTCTACGAGCAGTACTTC. Its protein product is CASSLARLAGGPIFYEQYF.

Only one count was recorded for this clone. The rearrangement links TRBV5-6 to TRBJ2-7; 9 positions agree with TRBD1. The V segment lost 4 bases and the J segment 1 base; nucleotides outside the gene matches: 6. This CDR3 comprises 15 residues. Germline CDR1 and CDR2: SGHDT and YYEEEE. CDR3 sequence reads: CASSLQGARSYEQYF. The DNA for the CDR3 is TGTGCCAGCAGCCTACAGGGGGCGCGGTCCTACGAGCAGTACTTC.

This rearrangement joins TRBV30 to TRBJ2-7; TRBD2 matches 11 bases. J was trimmed by 2 bases and V by 3 bases; bases with no gene match: 3. The germline CDR1 and CDR2 sequences are GTSNPN and SVGIG (reference sequence). The length of the CDR3 is 14 residues. Here the CDR3 reads CAWSGLAGAYEQYF. CDR3 nucleotides: TGTGCCTGGAGCGGACTAGCGGGCGCCTACGAGCAGTACTTC.

J is TRBJ2-7 and V is TRBV2; D is ambiguous. V was clipped by 8 bases and J by 3 bases, with 17 bases between them. The CDR3 is 14 amino acids. Germline V gene data show CDR1 as SNHLY and CDR2 as FYNNEI. CDR3: CASLLGFVYYEQYF. CDR3 bases: TGTGCCAGCCTCTTGGGGTTTGTGTACTACGAGCAGTACTTC.

The J gene is TRBJ2-5, the V gene TRBV7-7; D is possibly TRBD2 (6 bases). The germline V gene encodes CDR1 SSHAT and CDR2 FNYEAQ (reference sequence). The CDR3 spans 13 residues. Trimming took off 6 bases at V and 5 bases at J, with 13 bases between the two ends. CDR3 in DNA: TGTGCCAGCAGTCCTAGCGCGGGGGAGACCCAGTACTTC. Encoded protein: CASSPSAGETQYF.